This is a list of T cell receptor beta chains from one sample in a study of blood T cells in healthy people across ages. TCRdb re-derived calls from the 5' RACE reads in MiXCR, one entry per CDR3 protein. The table has about 840,000 distinct CDR3 sequences, almost 30% seen once. These data also featured in a second study, about T cells of mothers and their children.

Source material: blood. All receptors derive from a woman aged 40 to 49 in good health. Each CDR3 is given with its conserved first and last residue. The D gene is left open where the match is weak. The size field is filled for only some rows; it gives once, few, many or a size class.

d_call: -; v_call: TRBV3-1; clone_size: -; j_call: TRBJ2-7; cdr3_nt: TGTGCCAGCAGTCAACAGAACTACGAGCAGTACTTC; cdr3_aa: CASSQQNYEQYF
d_call: TRBD1; v_call: TRBV13; clone_size: many; j_call: TRBJ2-7; cdr3_nt: TGTGCCAGCAGCTCCTCGGACAGGGGCAACGAGCAGTACTTC; cdr3_aa: CASSSSDRGNEQYF
d_call: -; v_call: TRBV11-3; clone_size: once; j_call: TRBJ1-5; cdr3_nt: TGTGCCAGCAACTTAGATCCCGGGGAGGTTGGTCAGCCCCAGCATTTT; cdr3_aa: CASNLDPGEVGQPQHF
d_call: -; v_call: TRBV5-1; clone_size: many; j_call: TRBJ2-7; cdr3_nt: TGCGCCAGCAAGGATACCGCGGTCTACGAGCAGTACTTC; cdr3_aa: CASKDTAVYEQYF
d_call: -; v_call: TRBV29-1; clone_size: -; j_call: TRBJ1-1; cdr3_nt: TGCAGCGTTGTGGTCAATCGGAACACTGAAGCTTTCTTT; cdr3_aa: CSVVVNRNTEAFF
d_call: -; v_call: TRBV5-1; clone_size: few; j_call: TRBJ2-7; cdr3_nt: TGCGCCAGCAGCTTGGAAGTCAGCGTGAGCTCCTACGAGCAGTACTTC; cdr3_aa: CASSLEVSVSSYEQYF
d_call: TRBD2; v_call: TRBV13; clone_size: few; j_call: TRBJ2-3; cdr3_nt: TGTGCCAGCAGCCCCCGACTAGCGGGGATCACAGATACGCAGTATTTT; cdr3_aa: CASSPRLAGITDTQYF
d_call: -; v_call: TRBV5-1; clone_size: -; j_call: TRBJ2-7; cdr3_nt: TGCGCCAGCAGCTTGTACGGGTCCACCTACGAGCAGTACTTC; cdr3_aa: CASSLYGSTYEQYF
d_call: -; v_call: TRBV24-1; clone_size: -; j_call: TRBJ1-2; cdr3_nt: TGTGCCACCAGTGACCCGGGAGTTTCAGGTGGCTACACCTTC; cdr3_aa: CATSDPGVSGGYTF
d_call: -; v_call: TRBV5-1; clone_size: -; j_call: TRBJ2-1; cdr3_nt: TGCGCCAGCAGCTTGGCCCCGCAGGGGTACAATGAGCAGTTCTTC; cdr3_aa: CASSLAPQGYNEQFF
d_call: TRBD2; v_call: TRBV15; clone_size: -; j_call: TRBJ2-1; cdr3_nt: TGTGCCACCAGCAGACCACCACAGCCGGGACTAGCGGCCAATGAGCAGTTCTTC; cdr3_aa: CATSRPPQPGLAANEQFF
d_call: -; v_call: TRBV18; clone_size: -; j_call: TRBJ2-1; cdr3_nt: TGTGCCAGCTCACCACGGGAGGCGGATGAGCAGTTCTTC; cdr3_aa: CASSPREADEQFF
d_call: -; v_call: TRBV7-2; clone_size: -; j_call: TRBJ2-5; cdr3_nt: TGTGCCAGCAGCCCCGAGGCGCTTAAGACCCAGTACTTC; cdr3_aa: CASSPEALKTQYF
d_call: TRBD1; v_call: TRBV7-2; clone_size: -; j_call: TRBJ1-4; cdr3_nt: TGTGCCAGCAGCGAAGAACAGGGGGCCTGCCCAACTAATGAAAAACTGTTTTTT; cdr3_aa: CASSEEQGACPTNEKLFF
d_call: -; v_call: TRBV4-3; clone_size: -; j_call: TRBJ2-3; cdr3_nt: TGCGCCAGCAGCCAAGATCCGGCAAGAACTAGCACAGATACGCAGTATTTT; cdr3_aa: CASSQDPARTSTDTQYF
d_call: -; v_call: TRBV20-1; clone_size: few; j_call: TRBJ1-5; cdr3_nt: TGCAGTGCTATCAAGATTCTCCGGCGGGACCTCAATCAGCCCCAGCATTTT; cdr3_aa: CSAIKILRRDLNQPQHF
d_call: TRBD1; v_call: TRBV28; clone_size: -; j_call: TRBJ2-7; cdr3_nt: TGTGCCAGCAGTTCCGGGACAGGGCATTCCTACGAGCAGTACTTC; cdr3_aa: CASSSGTGHSYEQYF
d_call: TRBD1; v_call: TRBV6-2/TRBV6-3; clone_size: few; j_call: TRBJ2-6; cdr3_nt: TGTGCCAGCAGTTACTACTACCGGGACAGGGGACCTTCTGGGGCCAACGTCCTGACTTTC; cdr3_aa: CASSYYYRDRGPSGANVLTF
d_call: TRBD1; v_call: TRBV24-1; clone_size: many; j_call: TRBJ2-1; cdr3_nt: TGTGCCACCACGGGACAGGGGCGGAATGAGCAGTTCTTC; cdr3_aa: CATTGQGRNEQFF
d_call: -; v_call: TRBV5-1; clone_size: -; j_call: TRBJ2-1; cdr3_nt: TGCGCCAGCAGAGCGAAACAGGGCAACAATGAGCAGTTCTTC; cdr3_aa: CASRAKQGNNEQFF
d_call: -; v_call: TRBV2; clone_size: -; j_call: TRBJ2-5; cdr3_nt: TGTGCCAGCAGTGGGCAGCAAGAGACCCAGTACTTC; cdr3_aa: CASSGQQETQYF
d_call: -; v_call: TRBV2; clone_size: -; j_call: TRBJ1-1; cdr3_nt: TGTGCCAGCTTAGGGGTCGGGAACACTGAAGCTTTCTTT; cdr3_aa: CASLGVGNTEAFF
d_call: TRBD2; v_call: TRBV5-1; clone_size: few; j_call: TRBJ2-3; cdr3_nt: TGCGCCAGCAGCTGTCGGGGGGAGGAGGATACGCAGTATTTT; cdr3_aa: CASSCRGEEDTQYF
d_call: -; v_call: TRBV9; clone_size: few; j_call: TRBJ2-1; cdr3_nt: TGTGCCAGCACCTGGGGGGCGGGGGACCTTTACAATGAGCAGTTCTTC; cdr3_aa: CASTWGAGDLYNEQFF
d_call: -; v_call: TRBV5-1; clone_size: -; j_call: TRBJ2-5; cdr3_nt: TGCGCCAGCAGCACCGTGGGGGCTTTGGAGACCCAGTACTTC; cdr3_aa: CASSTVGALETQYF
d_call: TRBD1; v_call: TRBV4-1; clone_size: -; j_call: TRBJ1-5; cdr3_nt: TGCGCCAGCAGCCTTACACAGGGGAGAAATCAGCCCCAGCATTTT; cdr3_aa: CASSLTQGRNQPQHF
d_call: TRBD2; v_call: TRBV12-3/TRBV12-4; clone_size: few; j_call: TRBJ2-3; cdr3_nt: TGTGCCAGCAGTCCCCCTAGCGGGGGCCGGGAAGATACGCAGTATTTT; cdr3_aa: CASSPPSGGREDTQYF
d_call: -; v_call: TRBV12-3/TRBV12-4; clone_size: few; j_call: TRBJ2-5; cdr3_nt: TGTGCCAGCAGTCCTTCCTTGGGCAAGACCCAGTACTTC; cdr3_aa: CASSPSLGKTQYF
d_call: TRBD1; v_call: TRBV20-1; clone_size: many; j_call: TRBJ2-3; cdr3_nt: TGCAGTGCTGAACACCCCGGGACAGGGGGCTTCGTTACGCAGTATTTT; cdr3_aa: CSAEHPGTGGFVTQYF
d_call: TRBD2; v_call: TRBV7-2; clone_size: few; j_call: TRBJ2-3; cdr3_nt: TGTGCCAGTGCGGGGGGGGTTAGCACAGATACGCAGTATTTT; cdr3_aa: CASAGGVSTDTQYF
d_call: TRBD1; v_call: TRBV6-2/TRBV6-3; clone_size: -; j_call: TRBJ2-5; cdr3_nt: TGTGCCAGCAGCCGGGACAGAACCCAAGAGACCCAGTACTTC; cdr3_aa: CASSRDRTQETQYF
d_call: TRBD2; v_call: TRBV29-1; clone_size: few; j_call: TRBJ2-2; cdr3_nt: TGCAGCGTTGAAGATCAAAAGCGGGGAGGGATAGTAGCCGGGGAGCTGTTTTTT; cdr3_aa: CSVEDQKRGGIVAGELFF
d_call: -; v_call: TRBV12-3/TRBV12-4; clone_size: -; j_call: TRBJ1-1; cdr3_nt: TGTGCCAGCAAAGTTAGGGCGAGCACTGAAGCTTTCTTT; cdr3_aa: CASKVRASTEAFF
d_call: -; v_call: TRBV5-6; clone_size: many; j_call: TRBJ2-7; cdr3_nt: TGTGCCAGCAGCTTCTTGACGGAGATCCGGGTCGAGCAGTACTTC; cdr3_aa: CASSFLTEIRVEQYF
d_call: -; v_call: TRBV3-1; clone_size: many; j_call: TRBJ2-4; cdr3_nt: TGTGCCAGCAGCCAAATCGGGAACATTCAGTACTTC; cdr3_aa: CASSQIGNIQYF
d_call: TRBD2; v_call: TRBV7-3; clone_size: -; j_call: TRBJ2-1; cdr3_nt: TGTGCCAGCAGCTCCCCCTGGGCGGGGGTCGCTAATGAGCAGTTCTTC; cdr3_aa: CASSSPWAGVANEQFF
d_call: -; v_call: TRBV29-1; clone_size: many; j_call: TRBJ1-1; cdr3_nt: TGCAGCGTTAGGACAGCTGAAGCTTTCTTT; cdr3_aa: CSVRTAEAFF
d_call: TRBD1; v_call: TRBV11-2; clone_size: many; j_call: TRBJ2-4; cdr3_nt: TGTGCCAGCAGCTTCCTAAACAGGGGGAGGGCCAAAAACATTCAGTACTTC; cdr3_aa: CASSFLNRGRAKNIQYF
d_call: TRBD1; v_call: TRBV7-9; clone_size: -; j_call: TRBJ2-7; cdr3_nt: TGTGCCAGCAGCGCCCAGGACAGGGACTACGAGCAGTACTTC; cdr3_aa: CASSAQDRDYEQYF
d_call: -; v_call: TRBV5-4; clone_size: -; j_call: TRBJ2-7; cdr3_nt: TGTGCCAGCAGCGGGGAGGCGGTCCTCTCCTACGAGCAGTACTTC; cdr3_aa: CASSGEAVLSYEQYF
d_call: TRBD2; v_call: TRBV20-1; clone_size: many; j_call: TRBJ2-1; cdr3_nt: TGCAGTGCTGTAAGACTAGCGGGGGGGGGATACAATGAGCAGTTCTTC; cdr3_aa: CSAVRLAGGGYNEQFF
d_call: TRBD1; v_call: TRBV5-1; clone_size: -; j_call: TRBJ1-1; cdr3_nt: TGCGCCAGCAGCTTGGAGGGCAGGGGGCACACTGAAGCTTTCTTT; cdr3_aa: CASSLEGRGHTEAFF
d_call: -; v_call: TRBV20-1; clone_size: -; j_call: TRBJ2-5; cdr3_nt: TGCAGTGCTCTGGGGGGGGCGGAGACCCAGTACTTC; cdr3_aa: CSALGGAETQYF
d_call: -; v_call: TRBV28; clone_size: -; j_call: TRBJ2-4; cdr3_nt: TGTGCCAGCAGTTTGGCCCCTGCGAGAGCCAAAAACATTCAGTACTTC; cdr3_aa: CASSLAPARAKNIQYF
d_call: -; v_call: TRBV6-6; clone_size: -; j_call: TRBJ1-5; cdr3_nt: TGTGCCAGCAGTTCCCGAACGCTATTTAGCAATCAGCCCCAGCATTTT; cdr3_aa: CASSSRTLFSNQPQHF
d_call: -; v_call: TRBV5-6; clone_size: -; j_call: TRBJ2-1; cdr3_nt: TGTGCCAGCAGCCGGGCCCGGGAGCAGTTCTTC; cdr3_aa: CASSRAREQFF